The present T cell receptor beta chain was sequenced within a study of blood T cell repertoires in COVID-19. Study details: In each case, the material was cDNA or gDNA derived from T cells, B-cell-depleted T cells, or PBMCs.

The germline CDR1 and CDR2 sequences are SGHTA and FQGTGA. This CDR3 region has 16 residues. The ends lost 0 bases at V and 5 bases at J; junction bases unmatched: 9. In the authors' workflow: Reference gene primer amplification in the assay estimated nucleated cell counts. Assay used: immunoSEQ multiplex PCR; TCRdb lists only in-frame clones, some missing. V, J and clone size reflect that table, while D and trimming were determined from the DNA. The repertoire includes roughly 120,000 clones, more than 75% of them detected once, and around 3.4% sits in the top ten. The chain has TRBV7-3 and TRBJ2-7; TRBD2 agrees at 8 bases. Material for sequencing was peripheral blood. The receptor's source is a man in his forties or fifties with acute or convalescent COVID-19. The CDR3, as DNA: TGTGCCAGCAGCTTAACGCCTTCGGGGGGGCAGCACGAGCAGTACTTC. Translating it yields CASSLTPSGGQHEQYF. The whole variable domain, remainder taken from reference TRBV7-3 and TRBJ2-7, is GAGVSQTPSNKVTEKGKYVELRCDPISGHTALYWYRQSLGQGPEFLIYFQGTGAADDSGLPNDRFFAVRPEGSVSTLKIQRTERGDSAVYLCASSLTPSGGQHEQYFGPGTRLTVT.